The 9 T cell receptor beta chains presented below share a single source sample, sequenced in a study of kidney transplant recipient with SARS-CoV-2 infection. TCRdb independently ran MiXCR on the reads; one entry per CDR3 protein. Among 200,000 to 300,000 distinct CDR3 sequences, about 28% were seen once, and the ten largest hold 6% to 8.5%. The sample here was a blood sample, taken at baseline and between days 110 and 120 from a kidney transplant recipient. These receptors came from a male patient in his thirties who had COVID-19 and was a kidney transplant recipient. Some of these T cells may belong to the graft donor.

Comments on this clonotype: Just one base apart from a much larger clone, this may be a read error. A read error is likely, as this CDR3 ends without the conserved phenylalanine or tryptophan. This sequence joins TRBV5-5 and TRBJ1-2; unclear D gene. This CDR3 comprises 16 residues. Per the germline V gene, CDR1 is SGHKS and CDR2 is YYEKEE (reference sequence). Trimming left V 7 bases short and J 4 bases short, with 23 bases between. CDR3 nucleotide sequence: TGTGCCAGCGTGGAAATTGTCTCGCGAAAGACCTATGGCTACACCTCC. Encoded protein: CASVEIVSRKTYGYTS.

Points on this clonotype: Being one base from a much bigger clone, this may be a read error. The chain couples TRBV23-1 to TRBJ1-2; the D is unclear. TRBV23-1 is recorded as an ORF, its role being uncertain. The CDR3 is made up of 17 amino acids. The V and J ends lost 5 bases and 7 bases respectively, with 26 bases between them. CDR3 protein: CASSTSALRRKTCGYTF. Here the CDR3 DNA reads TGCGCCAGCAGTACTAGTGCGCTACGCAGAAAGACCTGTGGCTACACCTTC.

At least ten counts were recorded for this clonotype. The chain couples TRBV20-1 to TRBJ2-7; D tentatively reads TRBD1 or TRBD2 (6 bases each). Between the trimmed V and J ends, which lost 0 bases and 1 base, there was a span of 16 bases. CDR3 size: 16 residues. CDR1 DFQATT and CDR2 SNEGSKA come from the germline V gene (reference sequence). The CDR3 spells CSARDHGTGTSYEQYF. CDR3 sequence (DNA): TGCAGTGCTAGAGATCATGGTACAGGGACTTCCTACGAGCAGTACTTC.

The gene calls are TRBV18 and TRBJ1-2; D possibly corresponds to TRBD1 (5 bases). CDR1 and CDR2 (germline): KGHSH, LQKENI. The CDR3 consists of 17 residues. Trimming removed 5 bases at V and 4 bases at J, with 23 bases between. In DNA form, the CDR3 reads TGTGCCAGCTCAACTGTTACGGACATTTGTAAGACCTATGGCTACACCTTC. Translation: CASSTVTDICKTYGYTF.

The rearrangement uses TRBV10-1 and TRBJ1-2; D uncertain. Germline-derived CDR1 and CDR2 are WNHNN and SYGVQD (reference sequence). The CDR3 sequence is 17 residues long. The V end was cut by 5 bases, the J end by 4 bases, with 23 bases between. CDR3 in amino acids: CASSSETRLRKTYGYTF. CDR3 in DNA: TGCGCCAGCAGTAGTGAGACAAGATTGCGAAAGACCTATGGCTACACCTTC.

Note on this clonotype: This may stem from a read error, because a much larger clone lies one nucleotide away. This rearrangement joins TRBV7-9 to TRBJ2-1; 12 nucleotides align to TRBD2. The length of the CDR3 is 17 residues. Germline CDR1 SEHNR, CDR2 FQNEAQ (reference sequence). In nucleotides, the CDR3 is TGTGCCAGCAGCTCTAGCTTTGGGACTAGCGGGTACAATGAGCGGTTCTTC. Translated, it gives CASSSSFGTSGYNERFF.

The V gene is TRBV6-5, the J gene TRBJ1-6; D perhaps matches TRBD1 (6 bases). V lost 7 bases and J lost 10, with 17 bases in between. The CDR3 has 14 amino acids. From germline, CDR1 is MNHEY and CDR2 SVGAGI. CDR3 loop: CASTRTDRGSPLHF. The CDR3 nucleotides are TGTGCCAGCACCCGGACAGACCGAGGATCACCCCTCCACTTT.

This clonotype was detected ten times or more. The chain employs TRBV7-6 and TRBJ1-2; D is undetermined. From germline, CDR1 is SGHVS and CDR2 FNYEAQ. The CDR3 has 17 amino acids. With 5 bases removed from V and 4 bases from J, the gap between germline ends came to 23 bases. As DNA, the CDR3 is TGTGCCAGCAGCCGCTCGGCTGAATCTCGAAAGACCTATGGCTACACCTTC. Encoded protein: CASSRSAESRKTYGYTF.

The V and J genes are TRBV28 and TRBJ1-2; weak D call: TRBD1 (6 bases). CDR3 length: 13 residues. V was clipped by 2 bases and J by 7 bases, with 11 bases between them. Per the germline V gene, CDR1 is MDHEN and CDR2 is SYDVKM. CDR3 DNA: TGTGCCAGCAGTTTAGTGGGGGCGGGTGGCTACACCTTC. Translated, it gives CASSLVGAGGYTF.